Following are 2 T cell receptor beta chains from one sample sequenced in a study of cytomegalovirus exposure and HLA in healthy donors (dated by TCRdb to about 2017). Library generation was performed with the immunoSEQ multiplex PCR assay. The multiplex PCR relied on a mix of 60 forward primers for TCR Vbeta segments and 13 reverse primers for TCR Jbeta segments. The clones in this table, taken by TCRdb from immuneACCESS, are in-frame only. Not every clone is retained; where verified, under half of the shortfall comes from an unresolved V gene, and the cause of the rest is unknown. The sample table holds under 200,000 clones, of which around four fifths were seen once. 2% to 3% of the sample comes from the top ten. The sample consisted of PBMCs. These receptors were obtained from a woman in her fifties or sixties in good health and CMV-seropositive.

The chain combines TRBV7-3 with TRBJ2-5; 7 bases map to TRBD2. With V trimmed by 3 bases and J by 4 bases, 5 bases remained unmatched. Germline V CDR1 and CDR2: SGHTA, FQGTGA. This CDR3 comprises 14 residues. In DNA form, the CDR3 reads TGTGCCAGCAGCTTTAACGGGGGGTTAGAGACCCAGTACTTC. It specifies CASSFNGGLETQYF.

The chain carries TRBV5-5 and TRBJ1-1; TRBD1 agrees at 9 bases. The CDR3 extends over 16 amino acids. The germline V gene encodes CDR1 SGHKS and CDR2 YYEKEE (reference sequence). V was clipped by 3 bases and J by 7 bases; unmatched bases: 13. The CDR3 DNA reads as TGTGCCAGCAGCTCCGGGACAGGGAGGCCACGGAGTGAAGCTTTCTTT. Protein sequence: CASSSGTGRPRSEAFF.